This T cell receptor (beta chain) was captured by sequencing in a study of beta chain features in type 1 diabetes. In germline, CDR1 is SEHNR, CDR2 FQNEAQ (reference sequence). V lost 5 bases, J lost 2 bases, and 9 bases lay in between. The length of the CDR3 is 13 residues. Per donor, one heparinised blood draw averaged approximately 120 mL. A sort by CD45RO/CCR7/CD25/CD127/CD95/CD27 yielded CD4+ naive, central memory, regulatory and stem cell-like memory cells. Study-level findings and limits: TCRB repertoires of naive, central memory and Treg cells appeared more similar among patients than among healthy donors. In all four CD4+ subsets, TCRB CDR3 length was significantly, moderately reduced in type 1 diabetes.

This clone was picked up a small number of times. Its antigen is still unknown. Every bit of the isolated RNA underwent reverse transcription, so sequencing read expressed TCRB transcripts. Profiled with immunoSEQ multiplex PCR; TCRdb holds only in-frame clones, not every one. The sample lists 200,000 to 250,000 clones, roughly 10% occurring once. The genes are TRBV7-9 and TRBJ1-1; tentatively, D is TRBD1 (5 bases). This TCR came from a young man in good health. Sequences were obtained from central memory CD4+ T cells from blood. This chain's CDR3 is CASSAGLNTEAFF. The DNA of the CDR3 is TGTGCCAGCAGCGCGGGACTTAACACTGAAGCTTTCTTT. The variable domain in full, with the rest retrieved from reference TRBV7-9 and TRBJ1-1, is DTGVSQNPRHKITKRGQNVTFRCDPISEHNRLYWYRQTLGQGPEFLTYFQNEAQLEKSRLLSDRFSAERPKGSFSTLEIQRTEQGDSAMYLCASSAGLNTEAFFGQGTRLTVV.